A selection of T cell receptor beta chains follows, all from one sample in a study of cytomegalovirus exposure and HLA in healthy donors. Assay used: immunoSEQ multiplex PCR; TCRdb lists only in-frame clones, some missing. This sample has around 280,000 clones; 70% to 90% occur once, and the top ten carry approximately 2.4%. Sample: PBMCs. All receptors come from a woman aged 18-29 years in good health and CMV-seronegative. CDR3s include the opening cysteine and the closing phenylalanine or tryptophan. Fields, in order: D gene, clone size, J gene, V gene, CDR3 DNA, CDR3 protein. D genes are given only for firm matches. Expanded clones are given a class, and other clones once, few, many or no size at all.

D gene: NA
clone size: NA
J gene: TRBJ2-5
V gene: TRBV30
CDR3 DNA: TGTGCCTGCAACGCCGGAGAGACCCAGTACTTC
CDR3 protein: CACNAGETQYF

D gene: TRBD1
clone size: few
J gene: TRBJ1-1
V gene: TRBV11-1
CDR3 DNA: TGTGCCAGCAGCTTCAAAGGACAGGGCAACACTGAAGCTTTCTTT
CDR3 protein: CASSFKGQGNTEAFF

D gene: TRBD1
clone size: NA
J gene: TRBJ1-1
V gene: TRBV5-1
CDR3 DNA: TGCGCCAGCAGACCGGGACAGGGGATGAACACTGAAGCTTTCTTT
CDR3 protein: CASRPGQGMNTEAFF

D gene: NA
clone size: NA
J gene: TRBJ2-7
V gene: TRBV12-5
CDR3 DNA: TGTGCTAGTGTCGGAGGGGATTCCTACGAGCAGTACTTC
CDR3 protein: CASVGGDSYEQYF

D gene: NA
clone size: few
J gene: TRBJ2-7
V gene: TRBV4-2
CDR3 DNA: TGTGCCAGCAGCCAAGATCATGGGACTGGCTCCTACGAGCAGTACTTC
CDR3 protein: CASSQDHGTGSYEQYF

D gene: NA
clone size: once
J gene: TRBJ1-2
V gene: TRBV19
CDR3 DNA: TGTGCCAGTATCCCCGGGACTCAAAGCCCGCGGGGCTACACCTTC
CDR3 protein: CASIPGTQSPRGYTF

D gene: TRBD2
clone size: NA
J gene: TRBJ2-3
V gene: TRBV7-9
CDR3 DNA: TGTGCCAGCAGCTTTCTAGTAGCGGGGGGCCCAGATACGCAGTATTTT
CDR3 protein: CASSFLVAGGPDTQYF

D gene: NA
clone size: NA
J gene: TRBJ2-7
V gene: TRBV27
CDR3 DNA: TGTGCCAGCAGTTTATCTCCAGACATCTACGAGCAGTACTTC
CDR3 protein: CASSLSPDIYEQYF

D gene: NA
clone size: once
J gene: TRBJ2-1
V gene: TRBV5-4
CDR3 DNA: TGTGCCAGCAGCTACGGACACGGGTACACGGATGAGCAGTTCTTC
CDR3 protein: CASSYGHGYTDEQFF

D gene: TRBD1
clone size: NA
J gene: TRBJ1-1
V gene: TRBV6-5
CDR3 DNA: TGTGCCAGCAGTTTCAAATTTACAGGGGGCACTGAAGCTTTCTTT
CDR3 protein: CASSFKFTGGTEAFF

D gene: TRBD1
clone size: NA
J gene: TRBJ1-1
V gene: TRBV7-9
CDR3 DNA: TGTGCCAGCACCCCGACAGGGGGCGCGGGGACTGAAGCTTTCTTT
CDR3 protein: CASTPTGGAGTEAFF

D gene: NA
clone size: NA
J gene: TRBJ2-4
V gene: TRBV19
CDR3 DNA: TGTGCCAGTAGTATTTCAGATAAAAACATTCAGTACTTC
CDR3 protein: CASSISDKNIQYF

D gene: NA
clone size: once
J gene: TRBJ1-4
V gene: TRBV7-9
CDR3 DNA: TGTGCCAGCAGCGCCTCTATAGAAAAACTGTTTTTT
CDR3 protein: CASSASIEKLFF

D gene: NA
clone size: NA
J gene: TRBJ1-2
V gene: TRBV14
CDR3 DNA: TGTGCCAGCAGCCAAGGGGGGCCCTATGGCTACACCTTC
CDR3 protein: CASSQGGPYGYTF

D gene: TRBD1
clone size: NA
J gene: TRBJ1-2
V gene: TRBV5-3
CDR3 DNA: TGTGCCAGAAGCTCGCCTCCAGGGGGCTCTTTCTATGGCTACACCTTC
CDR3 protein: CARSSPPGGSFYGYTF

D gene: NA
clone size: NA
J gene: TRBJ2-7
V gene: TRBV12-5
CDR3 DNA: TGTGCTAGTGGTTTGCCCCAGGGACTTCTTGCCTACGAGCAGTACTTC
CDR3 protein: CASGLPQGLLAYEQYF

D gene: TRBD1
clone size: once
J gene: TRBJ1-6
V gene: TRBV18
CDR3 DNA: TGTGCCAGCTCACCCCCCGACAGGGCCAGGAATTCACCCCTCCACTTT
CDR3 protein: CASSPPDRARNSPLHF

D gene: NA
clone size: NA
J gene: TRBJ1-4
V gene: TRBV2
CDR3 DNA: TGTGCCAGCAGACGAGTCCGAACAGGACCTAATGAAAAACTGTTTTTT
CDR3 protein: CASRRVRTGPNEKLFF

D gene: TRBD1
clone size: NA
J gene: TRBJ1-5
V gene: TRBV18
CDR3 DNA: TGTGCCAGCTCACTAGGGACAGGGGCTAGCAATCAGCCCCAGCATTTT
CDR3 protein: CASSLGTGASNQPQHF

D gene: TRBD1
clone size: NA
J gene: TRBJ1-4
V gene: TRBV11-2
CDR3 DNA: TGTGCCAGCAGCCGAGGACAGGGGGCGAATGAAAAACTGTTTTTT
CDR3 protein: CASSRGQGANEKLFF

D gene: TRBD2
clone size: NA
J gene: TRBJ2-1
V gene: TRBV2
CDR3 DNA: TGTGCCAGCAGTGATGTAGTTTCCGCGGGACTAGCAAACAATGAGCAGTTCTTC
CDR3 protein: CASSDVVSAGLANNEQFF

D gene: NA
clone size: NA
J gene: TRBJ1-1
V gene: TRBV6-6
CDR3 DNA: TGTGCCAGCAGCAATACAGGGCCTTCTGAAGCTTTCTTT
CDR3 protein: CASSNTGPSEAFF

D gene: NA
clone size: NA
J gene: TRBJ1-2
V gene: TRBV7-8
CDR3 DNA: TGTGCCAGCAGCTTAGATGACAGAGCTAACTATGGCTACACCTTC
CDR3 protein: CASSLDDRANYGYTF

D gene: TRBD2
clone size: NA
J gene: TRBJ2-3
V gene: TRBV5-1
CDR3 DNA: TGCGCCAGCAGGCGCGGGGCGGGGGGCCCATGGGATACGCAGTATTTT
CDR3 protein: CASRRGAGGPWDTQYF

D gene: NA
clone size: NA
J gene: TRBJ1-6
V gene: TRBV19
CDR3 DNA: TGTGCCAGTAGTCTCATGGGGAGGATCTCCTATAATTCACCCCTCCACTTT
CDR3 protein: CASSLMGRISYNSPLHF

D gene: TRBD2
clone size: NA
J gene: TRBJ2-1
V gene: TRBV19
CDR3 DNA: TGTGCCAGTAGTGATAGCGGGATCTTGGTCTTC
CDR3 protein: CASSDSGILVF

D gene: NA
clone size: NA
J gene: TRBJ1-5
V gene: TRBV7-9
CDR3 DNA: TGTGCCAGCAGCGCCGTGGGGAGTGGTAATCAGCCCCAGCATTTT
CDR3 protein: CASSAVGSGNQPQHF

D gene: NA
clone size: NA
J gene: TRBJ2-3
V gene: TRBV6-1
CDR3 DNA: TGTGCCAGCAGCATTGACAGGCGGGATACGCAGTATTTT
CDR3 protein: CASSIDRRDTQYF

D gene: TRBD1
clone size: NA
J gene: TRBJ1-2
V gene: TRBV29-1
CDR3 DNA: TGCAGCGGCGGGACAGACTATGGCTACACCTTC
CDR3 protein: CSGGTDYGYTF